Sequencing of this TCR beta chain was carried out in a study of liver allograft versus peripheral blood T cells. Study in general: The authors compared T cell receptor repertoires in transplanted livers with those in the peripheral blood of recipients. Broader study findings: T cell receptor repertoires inside liver allografts reportedly differed from those in peripheral blood.

V gave up 5 bases and J gave up 3 bases; unmatched junction bases: 7. This CDR3 spans 16 amino acids. This clonotype was seen a handful of times. The antigen remains unidentified. MiXCR, applied by TCRdb to the reads, yields one record per CDR3 protein. The data contain about 16,000 distinct CDR3 sequences, under 25% of them singletons. This receptor was obtained from a human patient who had a liver transplant. Some T cells may trace back to the graft donor. The V and J genes are TRBV12-3 or TRBV12-4 and TRBJ2-3; TRBD2 matches at 11 bases. CDR3 bases: TGTGCCAGCAGTCCGTTCTCTAGCGGGGGGACAGATACGCAGTATTTT. This sequence encodes CASSPFSSGGTDTQYF.